Below, 25 T cell receptor beta chains from the same sample are listed, as sequenced in a study of human T cells and chemical hapten exposure. From the RACE reads, TCRdb called clonotypes with MiXCR, one entry per CDR3 protein. Counted here are more than 60,000 distinct CDR3 sequences, 10% occurring once; the ten biggest clones make up around 6.8%. The time point is: patch test 2, 6 weeks after DPC sensitization. Treatment: therapeutic diphenylcyclopropenone sensitization with weekly scalp DPC. Sequenced here: whole blood, sampled in connection with sensitization to the hapten diphenylcyclopropenone (DPC). Receptors were obtained from a woman aged 45-60 years with alopecia areata. Some clones in this sample may be carry-over from other donors' samples.

There are a few counts of this clonotype. V usage is TRBV2 and J usage is TRBJ1-2; D unclear. This CDR3 comprises 14 residues. The germline CDR1 and CDR2 sequences are SNHLY and FYNNEI. V lost 2 bases and J lost 1, with 8 bases in between. This CDR3 is CASSESSLNYGYTF. The CDR3 DNA reads as TGTGCCAGCAGTGAATCCTCCCTTAACTATGGCTACACCTTC.

The chain has TRBV6-1 and TRBJ1-1; D is possibly TRBD1 (6 bases). V was cut by 3 bases and J by 0 bases, with 11 bases left in between. Germline V gene data show CDR1 as MNHNS and CDR2 as SASEGT. The CDR3 is 15 amino acids. The CDR3 reads CASSDRGLMNTEAFF. CDR3 DNA: TGTGCCAGCAGTGACAGGGGACTCATGAACACTGAAGCTTTCTTT.

This clonotype has a count of ten or more. The V gene is TRBV18, the J gene TRBJ2-7; D might be TRBD1 (7 bases). Germline V lookup: CDR1 KGHSH, CDR2 LQKENI. The CDR3 totals 14 residues. Trimming cost V 6 bases and J 2 bases, with 14 bases left between them. CDR3 protein: CASSQGGGTYEQYF. In DNA form, the CDR3 reads TGTGCCAGCTCGCAGGGGGGCGGGACCTACGAGCAGTACTTC. Full variable domain (rest looked up from reference TRBV18 and TRBJ2-7): NAGVMQNPRHLVRRRGQEARLRCSPMKGHSHVYWYRQLPEEGLKFMVYLQKENIIDESGMPKERFSAEFPKEGPSILRIQQVVRGDSAAYFCASSQGGGTYEQYFGPGTRLTVT.

The sample holds many counts of this clonotype. The CDR3, as DNA: TGCAGTGCTAGCGTGGATTTCACTGAAGCTTTCTTT. Its protein product is CSASVDFTEAFF. This chain connects TRBV20-1 to TRBJ1-1, with unresolved D. The germline V and J ends were trimmed by 3 bases and 4 bases, with 9 bases remaining between them. Germline V CDR1 and CDR2: DFQATT, SNEGSKA (reference sequence). There are 12 residues in the CDR3.

The chain joins TRBV7-9 to TRBJ1-5, with D possibly being TRBD1 (5 bases). The germline gives CDR1 SEHNR, CDR2 FQNEAQ (reference sequence). The CDR3 contains 14 residues. V was clipped by 2 bases and J by 4 bases, with 9 bases between them. DNA of the CDR3: TGTGCCAGCAGCTTACATGGGGCGAATCAGCCCCAGCATTTT. Protein: CASSLHGANQPQHF.

J is TRBJ2-3 and V is TRBV29-1, with 10 bases lining up with TRBD2. V shed 4 bases and J 2 bases; nucleotides not matched to a gene: 6. The CDR3 is made up of 15 amino acids. Germline values: CDR1 SQVTM, CDR2 ANQGSEA. The CDR3 nucleotides read TGCAGCGTTGTAAGAGCGGGAGGGATCACAGATACGCAGTATTTT. Protein product: CSVVRAGGITDTQYF.

This clonotype was seen many times. The genes are TRBV11-2 and TRBJ2-7; 8 bases line up with TRBD1. The trim removed 5 bases at V and 0 bases at J, leaving 15 bases unmatched. CDR1 and CDR2 from the germline V gene are SGHAT and FQNNGV. This CDR3 has 18 amino acids. CDR3 loop: CASSSRQGRRTPSYEQYF. DNA for the CDR3: TGTGCCAGCAGCAGTCGACAGGGGAGGCGGACCCCCTCCTACGAGCAGTACTTC.

This clonotype appeared a few times. The chain uses TRBV5-1 and TRBJ2-3, with unresolved D. With 0 bases removed from V and 6 bases from J, the gap between germline ends came to 20 bases. This CDR3 has 17 residues. The germline gives CDR1 SGHRS, CDR2 YFSETQ. In DNA form, the CDR3 reads TGCGCCAGCAGCTTGGTATCGGCATCCCCACAGATGGATACGCAGTATTTT. Amino acid sequence: CASSLVSASPQMDTQYF. Full variable domain (missing parts from reference TRBV5-1 and TRBJ2-3): KAGVTQTPRYLIKTRGQQVTLSCSPISGHRSVSWYQQTPGQGLQFLFEYFSETQRNKGNFPGRFSGRQFSNSRSEMNVSTLELGDSALYLCASSLVSASPQMDTQYFGPGTRLTVL.

At least ten counts were recorded for this clonotype. The rearrangement joins TRBV2 to TRBJ1-1; D is uncertain. The CDR3 spans 12 residues. The V gene lost 2 bases and the J gene lost 10 bases, with 11 bases spanning the gap. Germline loops: CDR1 SNHLY, CDR2 FYNNEI. CDR3 protein: CASSENSRGAFF. The CDR3 DNA sequence: TGTGCCAGCAGTGAAAATTCCAGAGGAGCTTTCTTT. The full variable domain, rest sourced from reference TRBV2 and TRBJ1-1, is EPEVTQTPSHQVTQMGQEVILRCVPISNHLYFYWYRQILGQKVEFLVSFYNNEISEKSEIFDDQFSVERPDGSNFTLKIRSTKLEDSAMYFCASSENSRGAFFGQGTRLTVV.

In its sample, this clonotype was seen many times. The chain recombines TRBV27 with TRBJ2-1, with unresolved D. The CDR3 spans 13 residues. Germline V gene sequence: CDR1 MNHEY, CDR2 SMNVEV (reference sequence). V was cut by 5 bases and J by 8 bases, with 13 bases left in between. The CDR3 nucleotides are TGTGCCAGCAGTCCCCCTGGACCGGATGAGCAGTTCTTC. This encodes CASSPPGPDEQFF.

This clonotype has a count of ten or more. The V call is TRBV20-1, the J call TRBJ2-3; 8 bases match TRBD2. The CDR3 loop spans 17 amino acids. V lost 1 base and J lost 6; bases outside the gene matches: 15. The germline V gene encodes CDR1 DFQATT and CDR2 SNEGSKA (reference sequence). The CDR3 DNA follows: TGCAGTGCTAGAGCCCTTTTGAGCGGGAGATTGGCGGATACGCAGTATTTT. This codes for CSARALLSGRLADTQYF.

This clonotype has at least ten counts. The chain carries TRBV2 and TRBJ1-1, with unresolved D. Between the trimmed V and J ends, which lost 11 bases and 3 bases, there was a span of 10 bases. The CDR3 sequence is 11 residues long. From germline, CDR1 is SNHLY and CDR2 FYNNEI. CDR3 loop: CACLGDTEAFF. In DNA, the CDR3 is TGTGCCTGTTTAGGCGACACTGAAGCTTTCTTT.

This clonotype was seen a handful of times. The rearrangement links TRBV2 to TRBJ2-4, with D possibly TRBD1 on 6 matching bases. This CDR3 has 16 residues. Germline V gives CDR1 SNHLY, CDR2 FYNNEI. V was shortened by 1 base and J by 4 bases, with 14 bases between the two germline ends. Written as DNA, the CDR3 is TGTGCCAGCAGTGAAGTGGGCCTTAGGGGGAAAAACATTCAGTACTTC. Amino acid sequence: CASSEVGLRGKNIQYF.

This clonotype occurred many times. The J gene is TRBJ2-3, the V gene TRBV9, with D unclear. The CDR3 is 15 amino acids. The V end was cut by 2 bases, the J end by 0 bases, with 10 bases between. The germline V gene has CDR1 SGDLS and CDR2 YYNGEE. DNA of the CDR3: TGTGCCAGCAGCGTTCTTACAACTAGCACAGATACGCAGTATTTT. Protein sequence: CASSVLTTSTDTQYF.

This clonotype was detected a few times. The gene calls are TRBV19 and TRBJ2-4, with 9 positions matching TRBD2. Germline assignment: CDR1 LNHDA and CDR2 SQIVND (reference sequence). This CDR3 is 14 amino acids long. Germline trimming cut 4 bases from V and 6 bases from J; bases unmatched to any gene: 4. The CDR3 sequence: CASSNSGSGNIQYF. CDR3 nucleotides: TGTGCCAGTAGTAATAGCGGGAGTGGAAACATTCAGTACTTC. Supplemented by reference TRBV19 and TRBJ2-4, the full variable domain reads DGGITQSPKYLFRKEGQNVTLSCEQNLNHDAMYWYRQDPGQGLRLIYYSQIVNDFQKGDIAEGYSVSREKKESFPLTVTSAQKNPTAFYLCASSNSGSGNIQYFGAGTRLSVL.

This clonotype was counted many times. This chain uses TRBV29-1 with TRBJ2-3; 10 nucleotides agree with TRBD1. This CDR3 spans 15 amino acids. V dropped 7 bases and J dropped 6; count of bases not matched to a gene: 13. Germline CDR1 is SQVTM and CDR2 is ANQGSEA. The CDR3 spells CSASPGQGIWDTQYF. CDR3 coding DNA: TGCAGCGCGTCCCCGGGACAGGGGATTTGGGATACGCAGTATTTT.

The sample holds many counts of this clonotype. The V and J genes are TRBV6-1 and TRBJ2-1, with a weak D call TRBD1 (11 bases). The CDR3 consists of 21 residues. The V gene's germline CDR1 is MNHNS and CDR2 SASEGT. Trimming cost V 7 bases and J 4 bases, with 35 bases left between them. The CDR3 DNA is TGTGCCAGCACTTCCTGGGGGGACAGGGGGTTAACTAGCGGGATTTACAATGAGCAGTTCTTC. It translates to CASTSWGDRGLTSGIYNEQFF.

Comments on this clonotype: A junction end diverges from the germline sequence, so it may reflect a read error. The CDR3 sequence is CASSQVLVRNQHF. The CDR3 region has the DNA TGCGCCAGCAGCCAAGTATTGGTCCGTAACCAGCACTTC. The V call is TRBV4-1, the J call TRBJ2-5; D unclear. The CDR3 has 13 amino acids. Looked up from germline, CDR1 is MGHRA and CDR2 is YSYEKL.

In its sample, this clonotype was seen many times. The chain has TRBV20-1 and TRBJ1-6; D may be TRBD1 (6 bases). CDR3 length: 16 amino acids. CDR1 and CDR2 (germline): DFQATT, SNEGSKA (reference sequence). The ends were cut back, 4 bases at V and 2 bases at J, with 15 bases in the middle. CDR3 in amino acids: CSAITGYRTYNSPLHF. CDR3 bases: TGCAGTGCTATTACAGGGTATAGGACCTATAATTCACCCCTCCACTTT.

This clonotype has more than one count but fewer than ten. V and J are TRBV5-1 and TRBJ2-7; maybe TRBD2 (7 bases). Germline V gives CDR1 SGHRS, CDR2 YFSETQ. The CDR3 length is 15 residues. V gave up 4 bases and J gave up 2 bases, with 16 bases separating them. The chain's CDR3 is CASSRGAGSAYEQYF. The CDR3 DNA sequence: TGCGCCAGCAGCCGGGGGGCAGGGAGCGCCTACGAGCAGTACTTC.

This clonotype appeared many times. The V and J genes are TRBV5-4 and TRBJ2-1; TRBD2 aligns across 11 bases. The CDR3 runs to 16 residues. The V gene's germline CDR1 is SGHNT and CDR2 YYREEE (reference sequence). Trimming removed 2 bases from V and 6 bases from J; junction bases left unmatched: 7. The CDR3 sequence: CASSLGSGRAFNEQFF. CDR3 in DNA: TGTGCCAGCAGCTTAGGTAGCGGGAGGGCCTTCAATGAGCAGTTCTTC. The full variable domain, its missing parts supplied by reference TRBV5-4 and TRBJ2-1, is ETGVTQSPTHLIKTRGQQVTLRCSSQSGHNTVSWYQQALGQGPQFIFQYYREEENGRGNFPPRFSGLQFPNYSSELNVNALELDDSALYLCASSLGSGRAFNEQFFGPGTRLTVL.

This clonotype was counted many times. The chain joins TRBV12-3 or TRBV12-4 to TRBJ2-3, with 10 bases fitting TRBD2. The CDR3 is 17 amino acids. V dropped 3 bases and J dropped 4; count of bases not matched to a gene: 10. CDR3 region: CASSFSLALAGADTQYF. CDR3 DNA: TGTGCCAGCAGTTTTAGCTTGGCTCTAGCGGGAGCAGATACGCAGTATTTT.

A few counts support this clonotype. The chain recombines TRBV9 with TRBJ2-3; TRBD1 agrees at 10 bases. Germline V gene lookup returns CDR1 SGDLS and CDR2 YYNGEE. V shed 0 bases and J 7 bases; nucleotides not matched to a gene: 8. This CDR3 region has 16 residues. The CDR3 here is CASSVGSGQGLHTQYF. The CDR3 region has the DNA TGTGCCAGCAGCGTAGGATCGGGACAGGGGCTCCATACGCAGTATTTT.

This clonotype was recorded many times. CDR3 DNA: TGTGCCAGCAGCTTAGCCTGGCAACAAGAGACCCAGTACTTC. It translates to CASSLAWQQETQYF. The chain uses TRBV7-6 and TRBJ2-5; no clear D gene. With 0 bases removed from V and 2 bases from J, the gap between germline ends came to 7 bases. Germline V gene sequence: CDR1 SGHVS, CDR2 FNYEAQ. This CDR3 spans 14 amino acids.

This clonotype was found many times. The chain carries TRBV20-1 and TRBJ2-3; 12 nucleotides align to TRBD2. This CDR3 comprises 14 residues. Germline trimming cut 5 bases from V and 7 bases from J; bases unmatched to any gene: 7. Germline loops: CDR1 DFQATT, CDR2 SNEGSKA (reference sequence). Here the CDR3 DNA reads TGCAGTGCTTCTAGCGGGAGGGACCCAAATACGCAGTATTTT. Its translation is CSASSGRDPNTQYF.